This T cell receptor (beta chain) originates from a study of OX40 agonist ivuxolimab in advanced cancers. Study background: Patients' therapy was ivuxolimab, an antibody that acts as an agonist of OX40 (CD134).

Clones were sequenced by immunoSEQ multiplex PCR, and TCRdb holds only the in-frame ones, with some missing. This sample has some 30,000 clones, with roughly nine tenths found just once. Overall study findings and caveats: Partly responding patients at 0.1-3.0 mg/kg showed some of the smallest clonal expansion. More expanded clones were found, on average, in CD8+ than in CD4+ T cells.

In regard to this clone: Antigen: not known.

CDR1 and CDR2 (germline): MNHEY, SMNVEV (reference sequence). This CDR3 has 17 residues. The trim removed 5 bases at V and 0 bases at J, leaving 10 bases unmatched. The chain recombines TRBV27 with TRBJ1-3, with TRBD1 matching over 7 bases. Here the sequenced sample was CD4+ or CD8+ T cells sorted from blood, taken in a trial of the OX40 agonist ivuxolimab. The TCR comes from an adult with an advanced solid tumor such as melanoma, head and neck, liver or kidney cancer. The CDR3 sequence is CASSRTGVLSSGNTIYF. CDR3 bases: TGTGCCAGCAGTCGCACAGGGGTCCTAAGCTCTGGAAACACCATATATTTT.